The clone carrying this T cell receptor (beta chain) has at least ten counts. The antigen remains unidentified. Profiling of TCR beta VDJ combinations and CDR3 sequences used genomic DNA as template. TCRdb re-derived calls from the reads in MiXCR, one entry per CDR3 protein. The sample has roughly 420,000 distinct CDR3 sequences; about two thirds are singletons. This entry comes from a study of CD8+CD57+ T cells in acquired aplastic anemia. Study as a whole: Sorted CD4+ and CD8+ cells gave a mean 3.2 ug DNA, range about 0.19 to 27.4 ug.

V lost 11 bases and J 2 bases, leaving 10 bases between the germline ends. Germline lookup yields CDR1 ENHRY and CDR2 SYGVKD. The CDR3 totals 11 residues. Notes on the study in general: CD8+ Simpson's diversity showed no significant patient-control difference.

The gene calls are TRBV10-3 and TRBJ2-7; D is ambiguous. This TCR came from a human donor in good health, serving as a control. The sequencing sample was made of sorted CD4+, CD8+, or CD8+CD57+ T cells (not recorded which) from PBMCs. The CDR3 DNA follows: TGTGCCGTCTTACGCACCTACGAGCAGTACTTC. Protein sequence: CAVLRTYEQYF.